These 20 T cell receptor beta chains were all obtained from the same sample, sequenced in a study of cytomegalovirus exposure and HLA in healthy donors. The PCR had 60 Vbeta and 13 Jbeta primers. Generated by immunoSEQ multiplex PCR, the TCRdb table keeps only in-frame clones and is missing some. The sample has hundreds of thousands of clones; around 79% are singletons. Input material: PBMCs. These TCRs come from a man aged 18 to 30 in good health and CMV-seronegative.

This sequence joins TRBV9 and TRBJ1-1; D is unclear. The CDR3 contains 13 residues. The V gene lost 0 bases and the J gene lost 3 bases, with 6 bases spanning the gap. CDR1 and CDR2 from the germline V gene are SGDLS and YYNGEE. The CDR3 DNA is TGTGCCAGCAGCGTAGGGCAGTACACTGAAGCTTTCTTT. Amino acids: CASSVGQYTEAFF.

This clone appeared once. This chain connects TRBV7-3 to TRBJ2-6; 7 nucleotides match TRBD2. The CDR3 sequence is 16 residues long. Germline-derived CDR1 and CDR2 are SGHTA and FQGTGA. V was pared by 2 bases and J by 3 bases, with 4 bases of the junction left unmatched. This CDR3 is CASSLGGGVGANVLTF. DNA for the CDR3: TGTGCCAGCAGCTTAGGGGGGGGAGTTGGGGCCAACGTCCTGACTTTC.

The chain links TRBV28 to TRBJ1-3; 9 bases are shared with TRBD1. The CDR3 is 16 amino acids. V dropped 6 bases and J dropped 3; count of bases not matched to a gene: 9. The germline CDR1 and CDR2 sequences are MDHEN and SYDVKM. CDR3 nucleotides: TGTGCCAGCAGGCCTTCACAGGGGGCGCGTGGAAACACCATATATTTT. Translation gives CASRPSQGARGNTIYF.

V and J are TRBV7-9 and TRBJ1-2; tentative D call: TRBD1 (6 bases). The CDR3 sequence is 15 residues long. V was trimmed by 5 bases and J by 0 bases, leaving 13 bases between them. CDR1 and CDR2 from the germline V gene are SEHNR and FQNEAQ (reference sequence). The CDR3: CASSPRTATNYGYTF. CDR3 nucleotides: TGTGCCAGCAGCCCGAGGACAGCTACTAACTATGGCTACACCTTC.

This chain uses TRBV7-9 with TRBJ2-2, with D tentatively TRBD1 (6 bases). CDR3 size: 12 residues. Germline assignment: CDR1 SEHNR and CDR2 FQNEAQ (reference sequence). With 11 bases removed from V and 1 base from J, the gap between germline ends came to 8 bases. The CDR3 DNA reads as TGTGCCTTGGGACAGAACACCGGGGAGCTGTTTTTT. It translates to CALGQNTGELFF.

This clone was counted once. V and J are TRBV25-1 and TRBJ2-2; TRBD1 matches at 7 bases. Germline V gives CDR1 MGHDK, CDR2 SYGVNS. CDR3 length: 14 amino acids. Trimming removed 9 bases from V and 0 bases from J; junction bases left unmatched: 4. Here the CDR3 reads CASGTEPNTGELFF. DNA of the CDR3: TGTGCCAGTGGGACAGAGCCGAACACCGGGGAGCTGTTTTTT. Variable domain in full (rest from reference TRBV25-1 and TRBJ2-2): EADIYQTPRYLVIGTGKKITLECSQTMGHDKMYWYQQDPGMELHLIHYSYGVNSTEKGDLSSESTVSRIRTEHFPLTLESARPSHTSQYLCASGTEPNTGELFFGEGSRLTVL.

This chain connects TRBV7-9 to TRBJ2-5; D is unresolved. The tail of the sequence fits TRBJ2-7 better, so the J call may be wrong. This CDR3 has 15 residues. Germline V gene data show CDR1 as SEHNR and CDR2 as FQNEAQ (reference sequence). The DNA of the CDR3 is TGTGCCAGCAGCTTCCAGGTTGCGAGCTCCTACGAGCAGTACTTC. Translation: CASSFQVASSYEQYF.

The chain joins TRBV15 to TRBJ1-2, with D possibly matching TRBD1 (5 bases). The germline V gene has CDR1 LNHNV and CDR2 YYDKDF (reference sequence). There are 15 residues in the CDR3. V was trimmed by 1 base and J by 6 bases, leaving 15 bases between them. The CDR3 sequence: CATSRGRQSGDGYTF. CDR3 DNA sequence: TGTGCCACCAGCAGAGGCCGACAGTCCGGCGATGGCTACACCTTC.

The J gene is TRBJ2-7, the V gene TRBV4-3, with D possibly matching TRBD1 (6 bases). The CDR3 is 15 amino acids. Trimming shortened V by 1 base and J by 0 bases, and 10 bases separated the two germline ends. Germline loops: CDR1 LGHNA, CDR2 YSLEER. CDR3 sequence reads: CASSQGVGHSYEQYF. The CDR3 nucleotides are TGCGCCAGCAGCCAAGGAGTGGGACACTCCTACGAGCAGTACTTC.

This clone showed up just a few times. V is TRBV28 and J is TRBJ1-2; tentatively, D is TRBD1 (5 bases). The V end lost 1 base, the J end lost 4 bases, and 13 bases lay between the germline ends. Germline V gene sequence: CDR1 MDHEN, CDR2 SYDVKM. This CDR3 is 15 amino acids long. The CDR3 region has the DNA TGTGCCAGCAGTTTATTGGGCAGGGTAGGCTATGGCTACACCTTC. Protein product: CASSLLGRVGYGYTF.

This sequence joins TRBV9 and TRBJ1-2; D unclear. V was cut by 0 bases and J by 6 bases, with 9 bases left in between. The CDR3 runs 13 residues. The germline V gene encodes CDR1 SGDLS and CDR2 YYNGEE. This chain's CDR3 is CASSVVGGNGYTF. The CDR3 coding sequence is TGTGCCAGCAGCGTAGTTGGAGGGAATGGCTACACCTTC. Drawing the rest from reference TRBV9 and TRBJ1-2, the complete variable domain is DSGVTQTPKHLITATGQRVTLRCSPRSGDLSVYWYQQSLDQGLQFLIQYYNGEERAKGNILERFSAQQFPDLHSELNLSSLELGDSALYFCASSVVGGNGYTFGSGTRLTVV.

The chain couples TRBV4-3 to TRBJ1-2; D may be TRBD1 (5 bases). In germline, CDR1 is LGHNA, CDR2 YSLEER. The CDR3 consists of 17 residues. The V gene lost 2 bases and the J gene lost 3 bases, with 19 bases spanning the gap. Here the CDR3 DNA reads TGCGCCAGCAGCCAACCCCCCTCGGCAGGGTTGGACTATGGCTACACCTTC. It translates to CASSQPPSAGLDYGYTF.

This clone was observed a handful of times. The chain recombines TRBV7-8 with TRBJ2-1, with unresolved D. V lost 3 bases to trimming and J lost 0 bases, with 12 bases between them. The germline V gene has CDR1 SGHVS and CDR2 FQNEAQ. CDR3 length: 16 amino acids. CDR3 sequence reads: CASSFPTPPSYNEQFF. DNA for the CDR3: TGTGCCAGCAGCTTCCCGACTCCTCCCTCCTACAATGAGCAGTTCTTC.

This chain links TRBV5-4 with TRBJ2-1; TRBD2 aligns across 14 bases. The CDR3 runs 19 residues. V lost 4 bases and J lost 5; bases outside the gene matches: 14. Germline V gene sequence: CDR1 SGHNT, CDR2 YYREEE (reference sequence). DNA of the CDR3: TGTGCCAGCAGCCCCATCGGACTAGCGGGAGGCCTATGGGACAATGAGCAGTTCTTC. Amino acids: CASSPIGLAGGLWDNEQFF.

This chain joins TRBV2 and TRBJ2-7; 8 bases agree with TRBD2. Trimming removed 6 bases from V and 5 bases from J; junction bases left unmatched: 15. The CDR3 is 16 residues long. CDR1 is SNHLY, CDR2 FYNNEI, per germline. In nucleotides, the CDR3 is TGTGCCAGCAGCGCGCCGACTAGCGCCCCAGGGGACGAGCAGTACTTC. Protein: CASSAPTSAPGDEQYF. The full variable domain, in which reference TRBV2 and TRBJ2-7 provide the parts outside the CDR3, is EPEVTQTPSHQVTQMGQEVILRCVPISNHLYFYWYRQILGQKVEFLVSFYNNEISEKSEIFDDQFSVERPDGSNFTLKIRSTKLEDSAMYFCASSAPTSAPGDEQYFGPGTRLTVT.

The chain combines TRBV30 with TRBJ1-5, with 7 bases that match TRBD1. The germline CDR1 and CDR2 sequences are GTSNPN and SVGIG (reference sequence). The CDR3 is 20 residues long. V lost 0 bases, J lost 0 bases, and 17 bases stayed unmatched. CDR3 sequence reads: CAWSVKTSGGKEYSNQPQHF. The CDR3 DNA sequence: TGTGCCTGGAGTGTAAAAACCTCAGGGGGAAAGGAGTATAGCAATCAGCCCCAGCATTTT. Full variable domain (outside the CDR3, taken from reference TRBV30 and TRBJ1-5): SQTIHQWPATLVQPVGSPLSLECTVEGTSNPNLYWYRQAAGRGLQLLFYSVGIGQISSEVPQNLSASRPQDRQFILSSKKLLLSDSGFYLCAWSVKTSGGKEYSNQPQHFGDGTRLSIL.

The CDR3 DNA follows: TGTGCCAGCAGCACCGACTCAGGGAGGGCCTACGAGCAGTACTTC. It codes for CASSTDSGRAYEQYF. J is TRBJ2-7 and V is TRBV11-2; 7 positions agree with TRBD2. Germline assignment: CDR1 SGHAT and CDR2 FQNNGV. This CDR3 is built from 15 residues. Trimming at V came to 5 bases and at J to 2 bases, leaving 9 bases not matched to a gene.

This chain uses TRBV5-4 with TRBJ2-7, with a possible D match to TRBD2 (5 bases). CDR1 is SGHNT, CDR2 YYREEE, per germline (reference sequence). V gave up 0 bases and J gave up 1 base, with 8 bases separating them. The CDR3 runs to 14 residues. The CDR3 spells CASSLERRSYEQYF. CDR3 in DNA: TGTGCCAGCAGCTTGGAGCGGAGGTCCTACGAGCAGTACTTC.

The V gene is TRBV7-9, the J gene TRBJ2-2, with 8 bases identical to TRBD1. V lost 0 bases, J lost 4 bases, and 4 bases stayed unmatched. Germline CDR1 and CDR2: SEHNR and FQNEAQ (reference sequence). This CDR3 comprises 16 residues. In DNA, the CDR3 is TGTGCCAGCAGCTTAGCGGCAGGGGGCATCACCGGGGAGCTGTTTTTT. It specifies CASSLAAGGITGELFF.

This sequence joins TRBV6-5 and TRBJ1-6; a weak D match, TRBD1 (6 bases). The germline V and J ends were trimmed by 6 bases and 7 bases, with 13 bases remaining between them. Germline lookup yields CDR1 MNHEY and CDR2 SVGAGI. The CDR3 runs to 14 residues. The CDR3 bases are TGTGCCAGCAGAGAACAGGGTAACAATTCACCCCTCCACTTT. It translates to CASREQGNNSPLHF.